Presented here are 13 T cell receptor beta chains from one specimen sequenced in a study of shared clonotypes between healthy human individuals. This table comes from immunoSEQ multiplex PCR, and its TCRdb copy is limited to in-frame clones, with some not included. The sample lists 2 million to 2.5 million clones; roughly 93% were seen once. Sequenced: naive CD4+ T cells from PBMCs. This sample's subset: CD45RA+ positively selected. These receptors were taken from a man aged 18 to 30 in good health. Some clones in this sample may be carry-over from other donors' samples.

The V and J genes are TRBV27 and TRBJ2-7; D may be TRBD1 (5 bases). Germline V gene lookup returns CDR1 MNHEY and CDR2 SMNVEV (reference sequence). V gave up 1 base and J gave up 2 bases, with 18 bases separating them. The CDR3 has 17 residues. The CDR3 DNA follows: TGTGCCAGCAGTTTATGGGGCCAGCGTCGCGTCCCCTACGAGCAGTACTTC. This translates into CASSLWGQRRVPYEQYF.

The CDR3 here is CAWSVLSAYNEQFF. CDR3 in DNA: TGTGCCTGGAGTGTACTCTCTGCATACAATGAGCAGTTCTTC. The chain joins TRBV30 to TRBJ2-1; D remains ambiguous. Germline-derived CDR1 and CDR2 are GTSNPN and SVGIG (reference sequence). Trimming removed 0 bases at V and 4 bases at J, with 10 bases between. The CDR3 loop spans 14 amino acids.

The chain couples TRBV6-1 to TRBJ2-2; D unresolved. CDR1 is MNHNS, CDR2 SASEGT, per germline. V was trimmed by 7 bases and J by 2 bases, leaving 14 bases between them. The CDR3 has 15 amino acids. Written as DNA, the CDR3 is TGTGCCAGCAACCTCGGCTCATTTAACACCGGGGAGCTGTTTTTT. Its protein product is CASNLGSFNTGELFF.

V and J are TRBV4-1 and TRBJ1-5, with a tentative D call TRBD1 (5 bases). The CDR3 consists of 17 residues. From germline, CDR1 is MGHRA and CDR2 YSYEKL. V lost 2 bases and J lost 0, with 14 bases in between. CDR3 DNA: TGCGCCAGCAGCCAAAGGGGTGGAGATTATAGCAATCAGCCCCAGCATTTT. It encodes CASSQRGGDYSNQPQHF.

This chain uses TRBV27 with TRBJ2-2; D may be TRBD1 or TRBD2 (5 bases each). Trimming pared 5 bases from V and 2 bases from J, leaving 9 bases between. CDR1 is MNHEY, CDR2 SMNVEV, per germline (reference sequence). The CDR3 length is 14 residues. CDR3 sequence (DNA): TGTGCCAGCAGTCCGGGACCTAACACCGGGGAGCTGTTTTTT. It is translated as CASSPGPNTGELFF.

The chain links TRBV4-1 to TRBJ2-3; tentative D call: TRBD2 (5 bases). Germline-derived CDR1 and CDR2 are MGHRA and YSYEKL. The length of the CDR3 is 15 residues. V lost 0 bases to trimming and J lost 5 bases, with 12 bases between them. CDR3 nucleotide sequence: TGCGCCAGCAGCCAAGATGAGGTGGGGAGAGATACGCAGTATTTT. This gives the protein CASSQDEVGRDTQYF.

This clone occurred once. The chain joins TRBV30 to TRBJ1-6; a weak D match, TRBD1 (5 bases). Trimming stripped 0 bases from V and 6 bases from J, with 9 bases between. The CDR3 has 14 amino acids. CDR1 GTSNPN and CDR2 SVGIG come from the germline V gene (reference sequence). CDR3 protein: CAWSVGQFNSPLHF. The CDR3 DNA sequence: TGTGCCTGGAGTGTGGGGCAGTTTAATTCACCCCTCCACTTT.

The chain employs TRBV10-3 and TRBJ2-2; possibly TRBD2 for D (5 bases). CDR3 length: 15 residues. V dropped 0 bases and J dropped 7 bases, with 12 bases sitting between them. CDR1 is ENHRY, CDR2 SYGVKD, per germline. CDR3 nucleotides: TGTGCCATCAGTGAGTCGAAGGAGCGGTACGGGGAGCTGTTTTTT. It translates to CAISESKERYGELFF.

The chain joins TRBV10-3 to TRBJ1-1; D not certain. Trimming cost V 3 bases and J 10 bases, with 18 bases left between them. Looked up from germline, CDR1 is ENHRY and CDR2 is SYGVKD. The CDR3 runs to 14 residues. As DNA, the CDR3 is TGTGCCATCAGTGATGGAGAGGGTAAGGTGTTAGCTTTCTTT. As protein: CAISDGEGKVLAFF.

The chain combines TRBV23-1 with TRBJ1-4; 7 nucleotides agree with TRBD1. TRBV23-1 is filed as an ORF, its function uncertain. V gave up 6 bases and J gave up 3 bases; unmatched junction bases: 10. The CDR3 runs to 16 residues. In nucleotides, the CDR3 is TGCGCCAGCAGCTGGGCCCTCCAGGGGGCTAATGAAAAACTGTTTTTT. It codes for CASSWALQGANEKLFF.

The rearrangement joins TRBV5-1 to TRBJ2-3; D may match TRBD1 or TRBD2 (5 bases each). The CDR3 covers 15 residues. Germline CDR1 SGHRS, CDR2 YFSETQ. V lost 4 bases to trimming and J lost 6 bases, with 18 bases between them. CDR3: CASSPGLGVGDTQYF. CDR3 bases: TGCGCCAGCAGCCCGGGGCTAGGTGTAGGTGATACGCAGTATTTT.

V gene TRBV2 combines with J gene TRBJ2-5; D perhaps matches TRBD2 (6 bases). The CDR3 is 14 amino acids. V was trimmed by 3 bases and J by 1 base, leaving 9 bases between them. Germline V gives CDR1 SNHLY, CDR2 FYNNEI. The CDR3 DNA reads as TGTGCCAGCAGTGACCGGACTACCCAAGAGACCCAGTACTTC. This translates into CASSDRTTQETQYF.

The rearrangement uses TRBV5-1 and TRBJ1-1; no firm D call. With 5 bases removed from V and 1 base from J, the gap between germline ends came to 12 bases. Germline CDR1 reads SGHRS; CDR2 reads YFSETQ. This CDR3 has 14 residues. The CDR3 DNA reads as TGCGCCAGCAGTCTGGCTGATCAGAACACTGAAGCTTTCTTT. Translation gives CASSLADQNTEAFF. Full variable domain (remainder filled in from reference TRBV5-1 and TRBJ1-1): KAGVTQTPRYLIKTRGQQVTLSCSPISGHRSVSWYQQTPGQGLQFLFEYFSETQRNKGNFPGRFSGRQFSNSRSEMNVSTLELGDSALYLCASSLADQNTEAFFGQGTRLTVV.